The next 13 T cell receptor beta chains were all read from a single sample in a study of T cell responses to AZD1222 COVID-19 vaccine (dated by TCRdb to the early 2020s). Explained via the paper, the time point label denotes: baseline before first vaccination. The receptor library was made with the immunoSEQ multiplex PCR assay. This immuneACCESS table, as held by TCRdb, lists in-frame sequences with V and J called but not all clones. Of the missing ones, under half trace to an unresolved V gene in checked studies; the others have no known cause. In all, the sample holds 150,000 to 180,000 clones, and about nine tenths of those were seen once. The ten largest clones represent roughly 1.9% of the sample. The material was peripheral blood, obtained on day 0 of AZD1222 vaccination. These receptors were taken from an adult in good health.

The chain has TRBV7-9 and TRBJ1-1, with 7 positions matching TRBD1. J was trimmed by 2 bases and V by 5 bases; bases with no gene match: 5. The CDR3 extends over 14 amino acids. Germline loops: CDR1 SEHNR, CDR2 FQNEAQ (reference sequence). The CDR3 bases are TGTGCCAGCAGCCGCGGGACAGATAACACTGAAGCTTTCTTT. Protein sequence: CASSRGTDNTEAFF.

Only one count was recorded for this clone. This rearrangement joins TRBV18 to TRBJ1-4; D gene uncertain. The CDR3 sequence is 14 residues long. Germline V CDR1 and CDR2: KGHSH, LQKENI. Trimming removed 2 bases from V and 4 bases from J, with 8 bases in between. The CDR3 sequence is CASSPVGVNEKLFF. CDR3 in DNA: TGTGCCAGCTCACCAGTGGGAGTTAATGAAAAACTGTTTTTT.

The CDR3 DNA follows: TGTGCCATCAGTGACCAGGACAGGGTGGACGAGCAGTACTTC. This translates into CAISDQDRVDEQYF. The chain joins TRBV10-3 to TRBJ2-7, with 8 bases aligning to TRBD1. Germline trimming cut 3 bases from V and 5 bases from J; bases unmatched to any gene: 6. The CDR3 consists of 14 residues. Per germline, CDR1 ENHRY and CDR2 SYGVKD.

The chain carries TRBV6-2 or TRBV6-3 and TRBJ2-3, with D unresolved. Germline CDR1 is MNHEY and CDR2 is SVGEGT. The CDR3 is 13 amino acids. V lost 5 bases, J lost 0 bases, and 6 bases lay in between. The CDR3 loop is CASSVWSTDTQYF. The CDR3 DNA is TGTGCCAGCAGTGTGTGGAGCACAGATACGCAGTATTTT.

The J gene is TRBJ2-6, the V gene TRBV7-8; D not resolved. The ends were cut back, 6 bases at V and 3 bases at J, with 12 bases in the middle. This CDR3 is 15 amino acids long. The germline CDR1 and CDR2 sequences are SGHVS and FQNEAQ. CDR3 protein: CASSLVGIGANVLTF. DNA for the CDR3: TGTGCCAGCAGTCTGGTAGGGATTGGGGCCAACGTCCTGACTTTC.

CDR3 residues: CASSLTSLDYNEQFF. The CDR3 DNA sequence: TGTGCCAGCAGCTTAACTAGTCTGGACTACAATGAGCAGTTCTTC. V and J are TRBV7-2 and TRBJ2-1; a possible D gene is TRBD2 (5 bases). Deletions cut 2 bases from V and 3 bases from J, with 11 bases between. Per the germline V gene, CDR1 is SGHTA and CDR2 is FQGNSA. The CDR3 is made up of 15 amino acids.

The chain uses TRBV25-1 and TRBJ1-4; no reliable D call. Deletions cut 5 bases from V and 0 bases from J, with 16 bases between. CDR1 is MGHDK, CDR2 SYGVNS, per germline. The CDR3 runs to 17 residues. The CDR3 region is CASSWLGDFTTNEKLFF. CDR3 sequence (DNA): TGTGCCAGCAGTTGGTTGGGAGACTTCACAACTAATGAAAAACTGTTTTTT.

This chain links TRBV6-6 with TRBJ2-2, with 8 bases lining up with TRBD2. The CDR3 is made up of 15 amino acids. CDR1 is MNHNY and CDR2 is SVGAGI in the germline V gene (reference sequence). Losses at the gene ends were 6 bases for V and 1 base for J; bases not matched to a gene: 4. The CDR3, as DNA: TGTGCCAGCAGAATAGCGGGACAGAACACCGGGGAGCTGTTTTTT. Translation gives CASRIAGQNTGELFF.

CDR3 DNA: TGTGCCAGCAGTCTATTGGACAGAAACACTGAAGCTTTCTTT. Its translation is CASSLLDRNTEAFF. V is TRBV3-1 (or the pseudogene TRBV3-2) and J is TRBJ1-1; weak D call: TRBD1 (6 bases). Germline values: CDR1 LGHDT, CDR2 YNNKEL (reference sequence). Trimming took off 6 bases at V and 2 bases at J, with 13 bases between the two ends. The CDR3 loop spans 14 amino acids.

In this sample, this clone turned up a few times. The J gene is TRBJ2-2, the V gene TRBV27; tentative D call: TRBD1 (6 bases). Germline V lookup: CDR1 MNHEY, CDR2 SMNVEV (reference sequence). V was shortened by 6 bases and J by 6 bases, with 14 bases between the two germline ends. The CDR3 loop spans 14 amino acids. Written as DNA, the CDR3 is TGTGCCAGCAGGCTCGCAGGGGTAGCCGGGGAGCTGTTTTTT. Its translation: CASRLAGVAGELFF.

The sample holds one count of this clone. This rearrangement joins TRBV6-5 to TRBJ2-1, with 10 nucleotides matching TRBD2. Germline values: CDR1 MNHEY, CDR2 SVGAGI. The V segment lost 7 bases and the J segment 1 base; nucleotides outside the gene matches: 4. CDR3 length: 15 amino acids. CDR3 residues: CASTRTSGSYNEQFF. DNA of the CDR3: TGTGCCAGCACTCGGACTAGCGGTTCCTACAATGAGCAGTTCTTC.

CDR3 protein: CATSRARVNEQFF. The DNA for the CDR3 is TGTGCCACCAGCAGAGCAAGGGTAAATGAGCAGTTCTTC. The J gene is TRBJ2-1, the V gene TRBV15; D is ambiguous. Trimming removed 1 base from V and 7 bases from J, with 8 bases in between. Germline CDR1 LNHNV, CDR2 YYDKDF (reference sequence). The CDR3 totals 13 residues.

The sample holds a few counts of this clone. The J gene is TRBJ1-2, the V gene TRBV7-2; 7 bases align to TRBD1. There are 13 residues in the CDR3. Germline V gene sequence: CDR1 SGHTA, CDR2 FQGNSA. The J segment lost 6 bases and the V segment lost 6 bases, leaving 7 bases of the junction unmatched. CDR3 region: CASSTDRDDGYTF. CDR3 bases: TGTGCCAGCAGTACCGACAGGGATGATGGCTACACCTTC.